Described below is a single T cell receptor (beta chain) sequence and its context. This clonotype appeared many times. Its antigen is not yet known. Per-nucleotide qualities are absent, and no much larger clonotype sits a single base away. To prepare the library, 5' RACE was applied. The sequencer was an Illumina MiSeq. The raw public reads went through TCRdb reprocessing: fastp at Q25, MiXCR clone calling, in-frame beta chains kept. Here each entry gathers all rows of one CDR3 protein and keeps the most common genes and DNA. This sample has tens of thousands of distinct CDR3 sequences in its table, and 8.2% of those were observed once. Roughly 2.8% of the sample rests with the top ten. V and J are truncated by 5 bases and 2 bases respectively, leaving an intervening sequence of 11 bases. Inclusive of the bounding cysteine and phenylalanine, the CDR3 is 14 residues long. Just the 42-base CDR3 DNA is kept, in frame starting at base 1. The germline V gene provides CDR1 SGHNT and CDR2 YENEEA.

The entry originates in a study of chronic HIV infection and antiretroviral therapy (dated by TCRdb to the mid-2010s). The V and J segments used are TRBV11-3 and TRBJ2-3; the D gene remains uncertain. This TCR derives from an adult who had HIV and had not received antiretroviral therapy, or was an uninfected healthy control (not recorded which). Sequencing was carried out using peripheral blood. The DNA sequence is TGTGCCAGCAGCCTTATGTCCACCACAGATACGCAGTATTTT. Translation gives CASSLMSTTDTQYF.